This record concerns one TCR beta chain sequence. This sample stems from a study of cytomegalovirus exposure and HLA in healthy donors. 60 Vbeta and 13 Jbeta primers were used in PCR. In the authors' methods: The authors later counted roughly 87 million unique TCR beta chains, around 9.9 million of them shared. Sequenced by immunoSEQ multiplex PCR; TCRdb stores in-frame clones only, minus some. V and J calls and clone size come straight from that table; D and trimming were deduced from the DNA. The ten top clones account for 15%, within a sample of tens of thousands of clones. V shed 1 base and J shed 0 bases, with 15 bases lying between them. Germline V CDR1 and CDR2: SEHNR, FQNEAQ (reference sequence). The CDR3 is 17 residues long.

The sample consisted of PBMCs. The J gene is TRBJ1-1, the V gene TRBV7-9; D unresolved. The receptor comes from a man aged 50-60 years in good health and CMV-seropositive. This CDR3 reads CASSLGYRHRLNTEAFF. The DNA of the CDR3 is TGTGCCAGCAGCTTAGGGTACCGACACCGGCTGAACACTGAAGCTTTCTTT.